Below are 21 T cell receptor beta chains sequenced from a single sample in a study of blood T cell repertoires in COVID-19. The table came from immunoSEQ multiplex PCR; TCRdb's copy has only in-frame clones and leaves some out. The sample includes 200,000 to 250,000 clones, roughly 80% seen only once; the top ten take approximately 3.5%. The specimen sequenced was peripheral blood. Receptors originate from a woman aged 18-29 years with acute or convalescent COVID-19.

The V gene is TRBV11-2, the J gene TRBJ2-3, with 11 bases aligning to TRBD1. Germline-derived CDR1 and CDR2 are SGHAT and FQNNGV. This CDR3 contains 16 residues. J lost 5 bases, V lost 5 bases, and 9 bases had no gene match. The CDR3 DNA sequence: TGTGCCAGCAGCGGACCGGGACAGGGGGATAAAGATACGCAGTATTTT. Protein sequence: CASSGPGQGDKDTQYF.

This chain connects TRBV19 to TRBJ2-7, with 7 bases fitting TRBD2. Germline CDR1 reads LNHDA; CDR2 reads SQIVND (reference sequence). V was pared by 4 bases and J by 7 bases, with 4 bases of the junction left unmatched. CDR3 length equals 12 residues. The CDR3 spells CASSNPGGEQYF. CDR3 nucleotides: TGTGCCAGTAGTAACCCGGGAGGTGAGCAGTACTTC.

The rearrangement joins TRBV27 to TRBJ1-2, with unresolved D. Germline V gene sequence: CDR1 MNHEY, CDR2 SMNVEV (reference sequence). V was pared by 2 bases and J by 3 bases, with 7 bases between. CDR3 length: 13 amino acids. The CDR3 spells CASSLAAHYGYTF. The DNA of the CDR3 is TGTGCCAGCAGTTTAGCGGCACACTATGGCTACACCTTC.

The CDR3 spells CASKRGSGVFPDTQYF. CDR3 nucleotides: TGCGCCAGCAAGCGGGGTAGCGGGGTATTTCCAGATACGCAGTATTTT. The J gene is TRBJ2-3, the V gene TRBV5-1, with TRBD2 identical over 8 bases. V dropped 6 bases and J dropped 4; count of bases not matched to a gene: 13. CDR3 size: 16 residues. The germline CDR1 and CDR2 sequences are SGHRS and YFSETQ.

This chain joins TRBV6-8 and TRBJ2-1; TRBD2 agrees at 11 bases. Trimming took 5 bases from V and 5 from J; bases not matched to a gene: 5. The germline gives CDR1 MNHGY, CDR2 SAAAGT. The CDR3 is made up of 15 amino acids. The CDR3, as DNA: TGTGCCAGCAGTAGGGGACTAGCGGAGCACAATGAGCAGTTCTTC. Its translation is CASSRGLAEHNEQFF.

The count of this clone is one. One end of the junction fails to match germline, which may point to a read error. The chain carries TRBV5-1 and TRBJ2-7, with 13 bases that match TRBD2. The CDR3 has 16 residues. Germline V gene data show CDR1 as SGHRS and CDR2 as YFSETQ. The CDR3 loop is CASSLHQTGGTSGRAF. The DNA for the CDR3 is TGCGCCAGCAGCTTGCATCAGACAGGGGGTACTAGCGGGAGGGCCTTC.

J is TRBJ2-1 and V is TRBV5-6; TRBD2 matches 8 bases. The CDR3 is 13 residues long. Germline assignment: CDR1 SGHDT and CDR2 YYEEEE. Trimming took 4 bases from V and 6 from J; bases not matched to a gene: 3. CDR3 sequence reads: CASSKGLVNEQFF. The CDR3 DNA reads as TGTGCCAGCAGCAAGGGACTAGTCAATGAGCAGTTCTTC. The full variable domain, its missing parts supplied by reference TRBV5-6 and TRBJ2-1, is DAGVTQSPTHLIKTRGQQVTLRCSPKSGHDTVSWYQQALGQGPQFIFQYYEEEERQRGNFPDRFSGHQFPNYSSELNVNALLLGDSALYLCASSKGLVNEQFFGPGTRLTVL.

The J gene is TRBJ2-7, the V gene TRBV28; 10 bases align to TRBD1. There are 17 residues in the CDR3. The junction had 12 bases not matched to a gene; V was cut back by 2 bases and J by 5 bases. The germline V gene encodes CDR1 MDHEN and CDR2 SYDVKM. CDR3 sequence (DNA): TGTGCCAGCAGTTTACCACGGTCGGGGACAGGGGTCCACGAGCAGTACTTC. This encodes CASSLPRSGTGVHEQYF. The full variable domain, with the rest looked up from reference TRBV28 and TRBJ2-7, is DVKVTQSSRYLVKRTGEKVFLECVQDMDHENMFWYRQDPGLGLRLIYFSYDVKMKEKGDIPEGYSVSREKKERFSLILESASTNQTSMYLCASSLPRSGTGVHEQYFGPGTRLTVT.

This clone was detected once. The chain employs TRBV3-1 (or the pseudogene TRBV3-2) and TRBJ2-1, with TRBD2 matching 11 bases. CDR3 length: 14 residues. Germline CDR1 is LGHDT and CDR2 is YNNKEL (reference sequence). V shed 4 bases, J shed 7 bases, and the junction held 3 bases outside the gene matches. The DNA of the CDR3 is TGTGCCAGCAGCCGATTAGCGGGAGGGAATGAGCAGTTCTTC. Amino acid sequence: CASSRLAGGNEQFF.

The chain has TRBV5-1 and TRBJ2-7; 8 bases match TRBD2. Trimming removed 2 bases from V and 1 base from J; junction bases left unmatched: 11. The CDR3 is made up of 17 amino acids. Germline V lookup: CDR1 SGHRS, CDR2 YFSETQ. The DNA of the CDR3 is TGCGCCAGCAGCTTATCTATTAGCGGGATTGGTTCCTACGAGCAGTACTTC. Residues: CASSLSISGIGSYEQYF.

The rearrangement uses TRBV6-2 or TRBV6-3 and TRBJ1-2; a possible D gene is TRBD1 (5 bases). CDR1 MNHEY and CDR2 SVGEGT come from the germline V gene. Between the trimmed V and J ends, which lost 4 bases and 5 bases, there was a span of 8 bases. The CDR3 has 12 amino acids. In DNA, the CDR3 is TGTGCCAGCAGTTCTGCAGGGTATGGCTACACCTTC. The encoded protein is CASSSAGYGYTF.

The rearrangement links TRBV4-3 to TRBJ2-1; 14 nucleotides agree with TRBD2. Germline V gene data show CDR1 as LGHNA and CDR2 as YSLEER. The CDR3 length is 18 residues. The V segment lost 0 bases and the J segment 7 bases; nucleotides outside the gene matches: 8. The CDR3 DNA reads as TGCGCCAGCAGCCAAGAAGGAGCGGGACTAGCGGGAGTAAATGAGCAGTTCTTC. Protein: CASSQEGAGLAGVNEQFF.

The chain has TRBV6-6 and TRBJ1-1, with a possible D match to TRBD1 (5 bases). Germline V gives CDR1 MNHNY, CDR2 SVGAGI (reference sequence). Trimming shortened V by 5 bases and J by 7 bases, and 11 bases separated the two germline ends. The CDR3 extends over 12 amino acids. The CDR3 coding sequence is TGTGCCAGCAGTACGCAGGGAATTGAAGCTTTCTTT. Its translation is CASSTQGIEAFF.

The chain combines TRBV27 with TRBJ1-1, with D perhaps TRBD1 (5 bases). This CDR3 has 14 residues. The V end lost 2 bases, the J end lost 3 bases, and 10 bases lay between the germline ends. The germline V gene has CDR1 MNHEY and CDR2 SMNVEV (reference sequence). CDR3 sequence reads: CASSLQGSDTEAFF. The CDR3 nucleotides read TGTGCCAGCAGTTTACAGGGCTCGGACACTGAAGCTTTCTTT.

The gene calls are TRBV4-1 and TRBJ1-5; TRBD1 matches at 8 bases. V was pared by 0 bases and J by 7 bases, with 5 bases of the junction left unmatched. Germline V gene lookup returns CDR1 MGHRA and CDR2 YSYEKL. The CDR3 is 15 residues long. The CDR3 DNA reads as TGCGCCAGCAGCCAAGAACGGACAGGGCGACAGCCCCAGCATTTT. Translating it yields CASSQERTGRQPQHF.

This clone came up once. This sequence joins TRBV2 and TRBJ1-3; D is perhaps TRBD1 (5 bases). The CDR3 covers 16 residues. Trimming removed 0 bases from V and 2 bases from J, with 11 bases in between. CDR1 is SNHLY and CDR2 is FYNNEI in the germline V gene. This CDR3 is CASSEARGKAGNTIYF. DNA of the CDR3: TGTGCCAGCAGTGAAGCGCGGGGGAAAGCTGGAAACACCATATATTTT. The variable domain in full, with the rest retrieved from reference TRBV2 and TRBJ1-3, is EPEVTQTPSHQVTQMGQEVILRCVPISNHLYFYWYRQILGQKVEFLVSFYNNEISEKSEIFDDQFSVERPDGSNFTLKIRSTKLEDSAMYFCASSEARGKAGNTIYFGEGSWLTVV.

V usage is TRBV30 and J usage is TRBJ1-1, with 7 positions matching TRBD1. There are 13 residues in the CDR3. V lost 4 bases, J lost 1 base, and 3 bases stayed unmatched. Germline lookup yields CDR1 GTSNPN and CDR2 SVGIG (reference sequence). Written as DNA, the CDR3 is TGTGCCTGGACTAGACAGGGGAACACTGAAGCTTTCTTT. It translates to CAWTRQGNTEAFF. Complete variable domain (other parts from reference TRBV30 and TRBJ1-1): SQTIHQWPATLVQPVGSPLSLECTVEGTSNPNLYWYRQAAGRGLQLLFYSVGIGQISSEVPQNLSASRPQDRQFILSSKKLLLSDSGFYLCAWTRQGNTEAFFGQGTRLTVV.

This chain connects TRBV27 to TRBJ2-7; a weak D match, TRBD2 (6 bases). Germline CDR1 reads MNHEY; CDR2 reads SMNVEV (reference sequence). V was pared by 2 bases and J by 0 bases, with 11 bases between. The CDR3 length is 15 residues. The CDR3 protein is CASSLERVGSYEQYF. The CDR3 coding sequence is TGTGCCAGCAGTTTAGAGCGGGTGGGCTCCTACGAGCAGTACTTC.

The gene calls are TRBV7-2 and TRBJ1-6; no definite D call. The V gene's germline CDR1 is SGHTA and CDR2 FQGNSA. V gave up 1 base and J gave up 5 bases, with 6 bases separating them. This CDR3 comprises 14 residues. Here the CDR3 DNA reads TGTGCCAGCAGCTTAGGACTGCATAATTCACCCCTCCACTTT. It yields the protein CASSLGLHNSPLHF.

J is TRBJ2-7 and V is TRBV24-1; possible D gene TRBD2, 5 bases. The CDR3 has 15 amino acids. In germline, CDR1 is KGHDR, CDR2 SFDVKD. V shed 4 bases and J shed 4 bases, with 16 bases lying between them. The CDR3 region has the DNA TGTGCCACCAGTGACCCTGGACTCGGGATGTACGAGCAGTACTTC. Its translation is CATSDPGLGMYEQYF.

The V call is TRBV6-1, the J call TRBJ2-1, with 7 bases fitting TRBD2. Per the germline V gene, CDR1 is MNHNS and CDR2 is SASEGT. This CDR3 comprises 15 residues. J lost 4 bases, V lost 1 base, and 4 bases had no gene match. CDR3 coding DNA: TGTGCCAGCAGTGAAGGACTAGCAGGATACAATGAGCAGTTCTTC. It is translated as CASSEGLAGYNEQFF.